The T cell receptor beta chain under discussion was sequenced for a study of blood T cell repertoires in COVID-19. Germline V gives CDR1 LGHNA, CDR2 YSLEER. V gave up 1 base and J gave up 5 bases; unmatched junction bases: 5. The CDR3 extends over 16 amino acids. This clone was observed once. Per the original data handling: Scientists estimated how many nucleated cells there were by amplifying reference gene primers. Sequenced by immunoSEQ multiplex PCR; TCRdb stores in-frame clones only, minus some. V, J and clone size derive from that table, while D and trimming were established from the DNA sequence. Of 200,000 to 300,000 clones in the sample, approximately 90% were seen once. Participants came from some 23 US areas, aged about 18 to 95 years.

The V and J genes are TRBV4-3 and TRBJ2-2; 9 bases map to TRBD2. Source material: PBMCs or T cells enriched from blood (not recorded which). The sequence derives from a woman aged 25 to 39 who had recovered from COVID-19. CDR3 in DNA: TGCGCCAGCAGCCAAGTCCTAGCGGGGAGGACCGGGGAGCTGTTTTTT. It yields the protein CASSQVLAGRTGELFF.